These 18 T cell receptor beta chains were all obtained from the same sample, sequenced in a study of T cells in Graves' hyperthyroidism and ophthalmopathy. RNA transcripts were the template for amplifying TCR beta CDR3 regions. Using the HTBI primer set, a first-round RT-PCR was run on the TCR CDR3. Via MiXCR, TCRdb re-called the multiplex PCR reads, giving one row per CDR3 protein. This sample has approximately 400,000 distinct CDR3 sequences, with around 25% found just once. Source material: blood. These receptors came from a man aged 45-65 years with Graves' hyperthyroidism.

Only a few counts were recorded for this clonotype. CDR3 sequence reads: CASSLRAEHTGELFF. CDR3 nucleotides: TGTGCCAGCAGTCTCCGGGCCGAGCACACCGGGGAGCTGTTTTTT. V usage is TRBV2 and J usage is TRBJ2-2; D gene uncertain. The germline V gene has CDR1 SNHLY and CDR2 FYNNEI. V lost 5 bases and J lost 3, with 13 bases in between. The CDR3 is made up of 15 amino acids.

Only a few counts were recorded for this clonotype. CDR3 amino acids: CATSDPGPGGYNEQFF. CDR3 in DNA: TGTGCCACCAGTGATCCCGGCCCAGGTGGCTACAATGAGCAGTTCTTC. The chain is built from TRBV24-1 and TRBJ2-1; D uncertain. V was shortened by 3 bases and J by 3 bases, with 14 bases between the two germline ends. The CDR3 extends over 16 amino acids. Germline lookup yields CDR1 KGHDR and CDR2 SFDVKD.

The rearrangement links TRBV5-4 to TRBJ2-1, with D possibly matching TRBD2 (6 bases). The CDR3 is 16 residues long. Germline-derived CDR1 and CDR2 are SGHNT and YYREEE (reference sequence). The germline V and J ends were trimmed by 4 bases and 4 bases, with 18 bases remaining between them. CDR3 sequence reads: CASSPPGPGAYNEQFF. Written as DNA, the CDR3 is TGTGCCAGCAGCCCTCCGGGACCGGGAGCGTACAATGAGCAGTTCTTC.

A few counts support this clonotype. This chain joins TRBV15 and TRBJ1-1; perhaps TRBD1 as D (5 bases). The V and J ends lost 4 bases and 1 base respectively, with 13 bases between them. This CDR3 is 15 amino acids long. Per the germline V gene, CDR1 is LNHNV and CDR2 is YYDKDF (reference sequence). The CDR3, as DNA: TGTGCCACCAGCAATAGGGGAGAAGCGAACACTGAAGCTTTCTTT. Amino acids: CATSNRGEANTEAFF.

This clonotype was detected a few times. The chain joins TRBV3-1 to TRBJ2-1; D is undetermined. Deletions cut 1 base from V and 6 bases from J, with 7 bases between. Germline V gives CDR1 LGHDT, CDR2 YNNKEL (reference sequence). The CDR3 has 13 amino acids. Here the CDR3 DNA reads TGTGCCAGCAGCCAAGGGGGAATCAATGAGCAGTTCTTC. Translated: CASSQGGINEQFF.

Many counts were recorded for this clonotype. V gene TRBV12-3 or TRBV12-4 combines with J gene TRBJ2-1, with D unclear. This CDR3 spans 15 amino acids. V shed 1 base and J shed 4 bases, with 11 bases lying between them. The CDR3 loop is CASSLDRSPYNEQFF. The CDR3 DNA reads as TGTGCCAGCAGTTTAGACCGTTCCCCATACAATGAGCAGTTCTTC.

This rearrangement joins TRBV28 to TRBJ1-2, with D hard to call. Trimming cost V 6 bases and J 4 bases, with 15 bases left between them. CDR1 is MDHEN and CDR2 is SYDVKM in the germline V gene. The CDR3 consists of 14 residues. CDR3 loop: CASRVGQKPYGYTF. In DNA form, the CDR3 reads TGTGCCAGCAGGGTAGGGCAGAAACCCTATGGCTACACCTTC.

This clonotype turned up a few times. The rearrangement joins TRBV20-1 to TRBJ2-4, with TRBD2 matching over 10 bases. This CDR3 has 15 amino acids. CDR1 is DFQATT, CDR2 SNEGSKA, per germline (reference sequence). The ends lost 4 bases at V and 5 bases at J; junction bases unmatched: 8. DNA for the CDR3: TGCAGTGCTAACACTCTAGCGGGAGTCCAAAACATTCAGTACTTC. The encoded protein is CSANTLAGVQNIQYF.

In this sample, this clonotype turned up a few times. The J gene is TRBJ1-5, the V gene TRBV27, with D hard to call. Trimming pared 5 bases from V and 6 bases from J, leaving 11 bases between. The germline V gene has CDR1 MNHEY and CDR2 SMNVEV (reference sequence). There are 13 residues in the CDR3. The DNA of the CDR3 is TGTGCCAGCAGTCTAAATTCAGGTCAGCCCCAGCATTTT. Amino acids: CASSLNSGQPQHF.

The V and J genes are TRBV5-1 and TRBJ2-7; 7 nucleotides agree with TRBD2. Germline V gene data show CDR1 as SGHRS and CDR2 as YFSETQ. The CDR3 runs to 16 residues. The J segment lost 3 bases and the V segment lost 0 bases, leaving 9 bases of the junction unmatched. This chain's CDR3 is CASSLAGLADNYEQYF. CDR3 bases: TGCGCCAGCAGCTTGGCCGGTCTAGCGGATAACTACGAGCAGTACTTC.

This chain joins TRBV6-2 or TRBV6-3 and TRBJ1-6; D might be TRBD1 (6 bases). Per the germline V gene, CDR1 is MNHEY and CDR2 is SVGEGT. V lost 10 bases to trimming and J lost 7 bases, with 14 bases between them. The CDR3 has 13 amino acids. CDR3 nucleotides: TGTGCCACATCCGGGACAACAAATTCACCCCTCCACTTT. It codes for CATSGTTNSPLHF.

In DNA, the CDR3 is TGTGCCAGCAGTGATTCAGCGCTTCACTACAATGAGCAGTTCTTC. Encoded protein: CASSDSALHYNEQFF. This rearrangement joins TRBV2 to TRBJ2-1; D ambiguous. Germline values: CDR1 SNHLY, CDR2 FYNNEI. The CDR3 loop spans 15 amino acids. Trimming stripped 3 bases from V and 3 bases from J, with 12 bases between.

The V call is TRBV6-1, the J call TRBJ2-3; TRBD1 or TRBD2 may be the D gene (5 bases each). The CDR3 runs to 14 residues. V shed 4 bases and J shed 6 bases, with 14 bases lying between them. Germline CDR1 and CDR2: MNHNS and SASEGT. CDR3: CASSVGTTPDTQYF. For the CDR3, the DNA is TGTGCCAGCAGTGTCGGGACCACCCCCGATACGCAGTATTTT.

Worth noting for this clonotype: The final CDR3 position lacks the conserved phenylalanine or tryptophan, pointing to a likely read error. V is TRBV7-2 and J is TRBJ2-2; D tentatively fits TRBD1 or TRBD2 (5 bases each). The CDR3 covers 14 residues. The germline V and J ends were trimmed by 5 bases and 6 bases, with 13 bases remaining between them. CDR1 SGHTA and CDR2 FQGNSA come from the germline V gene. DNA for the CDR3: TGTGCCAGCAGCCAGGGACCGAGGGCCGGGGAGCTGTTTTCT. Protein: CASSQGPRAGELFS.

This clonotype came up many times. The chain has TRBV19 and TRBJ2-3; 7 positions agree with TRBD2. CDR3 size: 15 residues. Germline V lookup: CDR1 LNHDA, CDR2 SQIVND (reference sequence). With 5 bases clipped from V and 3 bases from J, the junction kept 8 bases outside the gene matches. The CDR3 DNA follows: TGTGCCAGTAGTGCGGACGGGAGGTTTACAGATACGCAGTATTTT. Translating gives CASSADGRFTDTQYF.

This clonotype was observed a handful of times. The chain employs TRBV27 and TRBJ1-2; TRBD1 matches at 9 bases. Germline CDR1 MNHEY, CDR2 SMNVEV (reference sequence). The CDR3 runs to 15 residues. Trimming cost V 4 bases and J 4 bases; bases outside gene matches: 7. The CDR3 is CASSSRGQGTYGYTF. CDR3 nucleotide sequence: TGTGCCAGCAGTTCCCGGGGACAGGGCACCTATGGCTACACCTTC.

This clonotype was seen only a few times. This chain uses TRBV3-1 with TRBJ2-7, with 10 positions matching TRBD2. The ends lost 1 base at V and 3 bases at J; junction bases unmatched: 3. Germline loops: CDR1 LGHDT, CDR2 YNNKEL (reference sequence). The CDR3 consists of 15 residues. In DNA, the CDR3 is TGTGCCAGCAGCCAAGCACTAGCGGGGAACTACGAGCAGTACTTC. Residues: CASSQALAGNYEQYF.

The V call is TRBV6-1, the J call TRBJ2-5, with 8 bases aligning to TRBD2. Germline V gives CDR1 MNHNS, CDR2 SASEGT. With V trimmed by 6 bases and J by 2 bases, 5 bases remained unmatched. The CDR3 loop spans 14 amino acids. The DNA of the CDR3 is TGTGCCAGCAGGTCGACTAGCGATCAAGAGACCCAGTACTTC. Translation gives CASRSTSDQETQYF.